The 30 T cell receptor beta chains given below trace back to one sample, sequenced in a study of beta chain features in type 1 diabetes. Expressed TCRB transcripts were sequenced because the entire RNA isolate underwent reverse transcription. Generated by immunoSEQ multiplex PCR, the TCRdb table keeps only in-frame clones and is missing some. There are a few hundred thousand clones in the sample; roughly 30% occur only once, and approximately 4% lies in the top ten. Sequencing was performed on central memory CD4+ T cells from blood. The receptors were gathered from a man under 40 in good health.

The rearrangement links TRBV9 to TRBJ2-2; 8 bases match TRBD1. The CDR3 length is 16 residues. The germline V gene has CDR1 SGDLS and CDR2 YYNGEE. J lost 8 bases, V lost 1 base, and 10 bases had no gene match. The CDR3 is CASSVQGRGRGGELFF. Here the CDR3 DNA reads TGTGCCAGCAGCGTACAGGGCAGGGGGCGCGGAGGGGAGCTGTTTTTT.

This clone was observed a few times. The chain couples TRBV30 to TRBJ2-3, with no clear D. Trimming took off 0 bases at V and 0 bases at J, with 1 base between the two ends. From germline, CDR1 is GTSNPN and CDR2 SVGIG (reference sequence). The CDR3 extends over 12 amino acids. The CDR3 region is CAWSVSTDTQYF. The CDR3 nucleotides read TGTGCCTGGAGTGTGAGCACAGATACGCAGTATTTT.

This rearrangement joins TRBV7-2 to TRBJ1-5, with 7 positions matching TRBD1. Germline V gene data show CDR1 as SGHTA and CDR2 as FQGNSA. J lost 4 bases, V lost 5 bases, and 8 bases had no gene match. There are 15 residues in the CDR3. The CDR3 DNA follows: TGTGCCAGCAGCAGCCGACAGGGTGGTAATCAGCCCCAGCATTTT. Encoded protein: CASSSRQGGNQPQHF.

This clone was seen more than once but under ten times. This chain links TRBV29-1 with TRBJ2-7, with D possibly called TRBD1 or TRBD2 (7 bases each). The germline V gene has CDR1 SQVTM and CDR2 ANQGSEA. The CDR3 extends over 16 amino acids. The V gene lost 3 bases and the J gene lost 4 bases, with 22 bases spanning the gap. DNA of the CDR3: TGCAGCGTTGAGGGAGGGACAGTCGGAGGTCCTTACGAGCAGTACTTC. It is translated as CSVEGGTVGGPYEQYF.

CDR3 protein: CASSATRDRDVLTF. The CDR3, as DNA: TGTGCCAGCAGCGCGACCCGGGACAGGGACGTCCTGACTTTC. The chain recombines TRBV9 with TRBJ2-6; the match to TRBD1 covers 9 bases. CDR3 size: 14 residues. V shed 3 bases, J shed 11 bases, and the junction held 6 bases outside the gene matches. Germline V CDR1 and CDR2: SGDLS, YYNGEE.

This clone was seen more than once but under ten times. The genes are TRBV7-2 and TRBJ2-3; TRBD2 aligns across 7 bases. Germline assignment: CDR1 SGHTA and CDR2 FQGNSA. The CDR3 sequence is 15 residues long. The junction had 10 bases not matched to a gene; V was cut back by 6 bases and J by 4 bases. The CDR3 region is CASRPPGLSADTQYF. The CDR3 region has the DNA TGTGCCAGCAGGCCTCCGGGACTATCGGCAGATACGCAGTATTTT.

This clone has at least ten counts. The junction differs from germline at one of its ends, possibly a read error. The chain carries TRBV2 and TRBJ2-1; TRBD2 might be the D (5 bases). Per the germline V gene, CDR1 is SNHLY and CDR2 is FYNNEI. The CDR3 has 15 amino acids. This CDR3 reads CASREGLRRHNEQFF. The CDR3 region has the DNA TGTGCCAGCAGGGAAGGACTGCGGAGACACAATGAGCAGTTCTTC.

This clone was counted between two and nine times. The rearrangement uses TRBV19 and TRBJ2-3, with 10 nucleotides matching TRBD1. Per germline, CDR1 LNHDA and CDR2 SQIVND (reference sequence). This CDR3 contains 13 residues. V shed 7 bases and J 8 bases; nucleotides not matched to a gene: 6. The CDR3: CASTRTGGGTQYF. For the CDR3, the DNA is TGTGCCAGTACCCGGACAGGGGGAGGTACGCAGTATTTT.

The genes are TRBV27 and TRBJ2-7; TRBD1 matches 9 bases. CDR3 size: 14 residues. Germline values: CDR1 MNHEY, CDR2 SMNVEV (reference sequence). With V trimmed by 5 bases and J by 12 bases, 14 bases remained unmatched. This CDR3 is CASSATGGASYPYF. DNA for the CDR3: TGTGCCAGCAGTGCGACAGGGGGTGCTTCGTACCCGTACTTC.

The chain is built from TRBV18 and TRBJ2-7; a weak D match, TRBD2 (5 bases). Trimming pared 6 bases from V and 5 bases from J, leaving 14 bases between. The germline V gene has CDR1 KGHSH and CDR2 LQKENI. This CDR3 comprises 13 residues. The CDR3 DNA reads TGTGCCAGCTCCCTCGGACTGGCGGACGAGCAGTACTTC. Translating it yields CASSLGLADEQYF.

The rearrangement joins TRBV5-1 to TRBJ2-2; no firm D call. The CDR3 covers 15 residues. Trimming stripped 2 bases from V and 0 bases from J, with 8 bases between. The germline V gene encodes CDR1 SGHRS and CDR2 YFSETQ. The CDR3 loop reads CASSFATPNTGELFF. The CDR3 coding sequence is TGCGCCAGCAGCTTCGCGACACCGAACACCGGGGAGCTGTTTTTT.

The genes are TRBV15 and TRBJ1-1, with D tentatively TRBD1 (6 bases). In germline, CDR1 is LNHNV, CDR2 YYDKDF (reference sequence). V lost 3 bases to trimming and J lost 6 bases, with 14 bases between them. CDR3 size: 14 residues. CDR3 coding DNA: TGTGCCACCAGCAGGGTACAGGGTTATCCTGAAGCTTTCTTT. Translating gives CATSRVQGYPEAFF.

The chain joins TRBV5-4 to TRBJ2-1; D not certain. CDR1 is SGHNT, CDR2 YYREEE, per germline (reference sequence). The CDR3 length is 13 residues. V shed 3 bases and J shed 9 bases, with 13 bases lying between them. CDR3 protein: CASSYRTVGEQFF. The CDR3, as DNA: TGTGCCAGCAGCTACCGAACGGTTGGTGAGCAGTTCTTC.

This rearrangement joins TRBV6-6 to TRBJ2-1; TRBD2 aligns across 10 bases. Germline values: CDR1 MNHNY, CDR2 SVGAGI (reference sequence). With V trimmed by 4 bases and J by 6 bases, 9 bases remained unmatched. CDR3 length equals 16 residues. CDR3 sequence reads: CASSFKAGGIFNEQFF. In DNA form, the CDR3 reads TGTGCCAGCAGTTTTAAAGCGGGAGGGATTTTCAATGAGCAGTTCTTC.

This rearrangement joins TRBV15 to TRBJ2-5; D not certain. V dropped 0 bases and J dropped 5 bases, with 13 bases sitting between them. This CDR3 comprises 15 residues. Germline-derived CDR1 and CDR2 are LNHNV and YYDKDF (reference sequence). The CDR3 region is CATSRDTGLGETQYF. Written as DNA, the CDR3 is TGTGCCACCAGCAGAGATACCGGGCTTGGGGAGACCCAGTACTTC.

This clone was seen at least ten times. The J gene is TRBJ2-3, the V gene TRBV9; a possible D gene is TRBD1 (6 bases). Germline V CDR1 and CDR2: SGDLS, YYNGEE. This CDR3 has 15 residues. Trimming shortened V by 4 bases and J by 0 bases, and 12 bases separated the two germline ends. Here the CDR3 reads CASSLRQVSTDTQYF. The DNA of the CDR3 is TGTGCCAGCAGCCTAAGACAGGTTAGCACAGATACGCAGTATTTT.

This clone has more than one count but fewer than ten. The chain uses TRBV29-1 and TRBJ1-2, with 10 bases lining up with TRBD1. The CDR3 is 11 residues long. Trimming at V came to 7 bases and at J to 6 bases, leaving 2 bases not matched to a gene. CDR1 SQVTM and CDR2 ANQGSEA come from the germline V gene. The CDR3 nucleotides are TGCAGCGCGACAGGGGGCCATGGCTACACCTTC. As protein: CSATGGHGYTF.

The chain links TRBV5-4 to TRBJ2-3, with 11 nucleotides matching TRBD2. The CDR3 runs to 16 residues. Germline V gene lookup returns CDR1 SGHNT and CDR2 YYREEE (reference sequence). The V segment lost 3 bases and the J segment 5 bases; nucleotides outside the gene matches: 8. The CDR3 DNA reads TGTGCCAGCAGCTCGTCCCCGGGACTAGCGGTAGATACGCAGTATTTT. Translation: CASSSSPGLAVDTQYF.

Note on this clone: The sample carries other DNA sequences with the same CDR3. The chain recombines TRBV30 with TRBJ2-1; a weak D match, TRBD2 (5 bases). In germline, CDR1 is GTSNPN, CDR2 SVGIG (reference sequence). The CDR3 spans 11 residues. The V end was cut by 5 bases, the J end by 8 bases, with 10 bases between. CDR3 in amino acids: CAWSSRDEQFF. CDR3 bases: TGTGCCTGGTCTAGCAGAGATGAGCAGTTCTTC.

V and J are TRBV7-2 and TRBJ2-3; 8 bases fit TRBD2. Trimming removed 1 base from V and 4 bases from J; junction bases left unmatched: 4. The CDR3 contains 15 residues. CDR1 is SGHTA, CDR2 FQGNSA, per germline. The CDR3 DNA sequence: TGTGCCAGCAGCTTAGAAGCGGGGGCGGCAGATACGCAGTATTTT. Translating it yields CASSLEAGAADTQYF.

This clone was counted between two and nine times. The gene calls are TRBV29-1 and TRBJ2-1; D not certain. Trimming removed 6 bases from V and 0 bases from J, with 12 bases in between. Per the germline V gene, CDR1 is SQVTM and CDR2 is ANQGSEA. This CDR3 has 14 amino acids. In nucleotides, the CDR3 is TGCAGCGTAGGGCGGCCGACCTCCTACAATGAGCAGTTCTTC. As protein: CSVGRPTSYNEQFF.

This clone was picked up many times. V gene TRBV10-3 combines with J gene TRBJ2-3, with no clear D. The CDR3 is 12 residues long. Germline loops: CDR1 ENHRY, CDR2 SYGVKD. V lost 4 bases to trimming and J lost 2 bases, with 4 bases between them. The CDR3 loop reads CAISADTDTQYF. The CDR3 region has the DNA TGTGCCATCAGTGCGGACACAGATACGCAGTATTTT.

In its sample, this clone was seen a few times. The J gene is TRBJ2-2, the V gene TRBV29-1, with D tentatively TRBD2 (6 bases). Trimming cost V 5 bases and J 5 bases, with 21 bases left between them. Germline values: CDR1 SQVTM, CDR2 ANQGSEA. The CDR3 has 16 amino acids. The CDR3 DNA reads TGCAGCGTTCCGAGTGCGGGGACGTCTCATACCGGGGAGCTGTTTTTT. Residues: CSVPSAGTSHTGELFF.

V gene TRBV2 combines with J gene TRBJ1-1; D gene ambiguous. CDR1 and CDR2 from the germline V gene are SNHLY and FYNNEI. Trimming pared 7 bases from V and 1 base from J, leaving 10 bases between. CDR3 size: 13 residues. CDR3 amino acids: CASTKTWNTEAFF. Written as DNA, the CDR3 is TGTGCCAGCACCAAGACATGGAACACTGAAGCTTTCTTT.

CDR3 residues: CSAKTANYGYTF. The CDR3 region has the DNA TGCAGCGCAAAGACAGCTAACTATGGCTACACCTTC. The chain recombines TRBV29-1 with TRBJ1-2, with a weak D call TRBD1 (5 bases). The germline CDR1 and CDR2 sequences are SQVTM and ANQGSEA. This CDR3 region has 12 residues. V was clipped by 7 bases and J by 0 bases, with 9 bases between them.

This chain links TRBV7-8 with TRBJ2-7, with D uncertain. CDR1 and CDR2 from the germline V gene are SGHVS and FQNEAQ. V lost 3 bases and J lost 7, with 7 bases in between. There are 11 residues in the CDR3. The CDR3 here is CASSLKEEQYF. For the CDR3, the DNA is TGTGCCAGCAGCTTGAAGGAGGAGCAGTACTTC.

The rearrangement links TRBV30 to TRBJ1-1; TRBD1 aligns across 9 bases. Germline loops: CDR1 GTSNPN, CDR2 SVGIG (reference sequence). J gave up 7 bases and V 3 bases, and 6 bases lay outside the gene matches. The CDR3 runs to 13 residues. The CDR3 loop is CAWSAYRGLEAFF. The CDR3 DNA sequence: TGTGCCTGGAGCGCTTACAGGGGGCTTGAAGCTTTCTTT. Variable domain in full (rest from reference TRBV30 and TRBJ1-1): SQTIHQWPATLVQPVGSPLSLECTVEGTSNPNLYWYRQAAGRGLQLLFYSVGIGQISSEVPQNLSASRPQDRQFILSSKKLLLSDSGFYLCAWSAYRGLEAFFGQGTRLTVV.

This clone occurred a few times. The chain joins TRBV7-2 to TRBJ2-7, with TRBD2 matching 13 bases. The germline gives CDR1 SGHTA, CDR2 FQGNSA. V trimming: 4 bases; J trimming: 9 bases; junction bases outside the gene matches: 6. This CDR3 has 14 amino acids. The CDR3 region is CASSSGTSGNGQYF. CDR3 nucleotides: TGTGCCAGCAGCTCCGGGACTAGCGGGAACGGGCAGTACTTC. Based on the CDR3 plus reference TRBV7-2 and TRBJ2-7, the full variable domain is GAGVSQSPSNKVTEKGKDVELRCDPISGHTALYWYRQSLGQGLEFLIYFQGNSAPDKSGLPSDRFSAERTGGSVSTLTIQRTQQEDSAVYLCASSSGTSGNGQYFGPGTRLTVT.

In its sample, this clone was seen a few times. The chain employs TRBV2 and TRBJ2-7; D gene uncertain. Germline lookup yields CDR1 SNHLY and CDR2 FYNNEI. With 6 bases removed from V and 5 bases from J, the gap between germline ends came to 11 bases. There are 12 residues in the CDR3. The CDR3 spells CASRRRTDEQYF. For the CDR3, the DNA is TGTGCCAGCAGACGACGGACGGACGAGCAGTACTTC.

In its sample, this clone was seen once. This CDR3 reads CASSLTNGEQYF. In DNA, the CDR3 is TGTGCCAGCAGTCTAACTAATGGCGAGCAGTACTTC. V usage is TRBV28 and J usage is TRBJ2-7; D call uncertain. The CDR3 has 12 residues. V was pared by 5 bases and J by 6 bases, with 11 bases between. Germline loops: CDR1 MDHEN, CDR2 SYDVKM.